The entry below gives a single T cell receptor beta chain sequence along with its context. This clonotype was recorded at least ten times. Its antigen remains unidentified. Base qualities were left out, and no much larger clone turns up one base away. Counted from cysteine to phenylalanine, this CDR3 has 17 amino acids. Solely the CDR3 DNA is kept, with 51 bases framed from the first base. V is trimmed back by 2 bases and J by 2 bases, and the junction contains 8 bases that no gene match accounts for. According to the germline V gene (reference sequence), CDR1 reads DFQATT and CDR2 reads SNEGSKA. For unsorted PBMC libraries, 2 million PBMCs were used after storage in RNAlater at -80 degrees C until RNA extraction. Multiple sclerosis patients were enrolled in a US clinical protocol evaluating disease progression by magnetic resonance imaging. Peripheral blood underwent Ficoll-Hypaque density gradient centrifugation to isolate PBMCs, which were then cryopreserved in liquid nitrogen.

The record originates from a study of neurological immune-mediated disorders (dated by TCRdb to about 2019). Regarding the study in general: Of the 35 or so multiple sclerosis patients, some 30 had relapsing-remitting MS and 3 had secondary progressive MS. The study compared peripheral blood TCR-beta repertoires of HTLV-I-associated myelopathy (HAM/TSP) patients, multiple sclerosis patients and healthy controls using UMI-based sequencing. Alongside PBMC samples, the set of about 100 TCR-beta libraries contained longitudinal samples, technical triplicates, and paired CD4+ and CD8+ T-cell subsets that had been sorted. The cohort comprised around 70 subjects: roughly 14 HAM/TSP patients, 35 or so multiple sclerosis patients and around 20 healthy controls.

Study-level results and caveats: The highest TCR clonal expansion was observed in HAM/TSP patients, whereas the lowest was observed in MS patients, even when compared with healthy controls. No identical CDR3 amino acid sequences were found to be shared among expanded clones across subjects, suggesting that TCR-beta repertoires were private in all groups. Repertoires from 18 of 34 MS patients were grouped by phylogenetic analysis into a cluster of related CDR3 sequences, suggesting a possible repertoire-level signature. No clinical or MRI features were associated with the MS cluster, and the authors said that larger cohorts are needed.

To synthesize cDNA, template-switch 5'RACE was performed with a primer carrying a 10-nucleotide random unique molecular identifier so that each TCR transcript was tagged. Over 180 million TCR-beta sequences, covering 15-18 subjects, were produced in each sequencing run. Total RNA was extracted with the RNeasy kit. TCR-beta VDJ regions were amplified with primers for the TCR constant region and the 5'RACE anchor, using the KAPA Real-time Library Amplification kit. Sample indexes and Illumina adaptors were added in a first PCR, and a second PCR then increased library yield. After purification with Ampure beads, the TCR product of roughly 650 bp was size-selected on a 2% E-gel SizeSelection system. Library quality was checked on a Bioanalyzer, concentration was measured with Qubit, and libraries were quantified with the Kapa Library Quantification kit before pooling. Paired-end 2 x 150 bp sequencing of the libraries was performed on an Illumina HiSeq 2500. To increase sequence diversity, roughly 24-32% phiX was spiked into each library pool. The original pipeline was this. Quality-filtered reads were processed with the UMI-based MiGEC pipeline, which removed over 80% of raw TCR sequences during error correction. VDJ genes were aligned to IMGT germline references, and each clonotype was defined by a unique CDR3 amino acid sequence together with V-J genes. Clonal expansion, Shannon diversity, and CDR3 relatedness (CalcPairwiseDistances, ClusterSamples) were evaluated with VDJtools, and phylogenetic trees were built with CLCbio workbench. Clones with at least 8 unique UMIs were defined as expanded, with this threshold being based on coefficient-of-variation modelling across technical triplicates. TCRdb redid the processing of the public reads, applying fastp at Q25 and MiXCR, and retained in-frame beta chains. Each entry is one CDR3 protein sequence, shown with its most common DNA and genes. What appears here as the V and J calls and clone size reflects TCRdb's work, not the paper's. Present in this sample are 45,000 to 55,000 distinct CDR3 sequences, around 3.3% of which were seen just once. Of the sample, around 5.6% falls within the top ten clones.

The chain is assembled from TRBV20-1 and TRBJ2-5, and TRBD2 aligns with 13 junction nucleotides. This receptor was taken from a man aged 40-55 years with multiple sclerosis. Sequences were obtained from PBMCs. The CDR3 reads as follows: CSARTSTSGGPQETQYF. In nucleotide form, the sequence is TGCAGTGCTAGAACCTCGACTAGCGGGGGGCCTCAAGAGACCCAGTACTTC.